What follows are 32 T cell receptor beta chains derived from one specimen sequenced in a study of glioma-infiltrating T cells. TCR alpha and beta CDR3 regions were amplified from RNA using iRepertoire nested multiplex PCR. TCRdb reanalysed the multiplex PCR reads using MiXCR and keeps one entry per CDR3 protein. The top ten clones hold about 5.2% of a sample with 160,000 or so distinct CDR3 sequences, approximately 40% of them seen once. Sequencing input: glioma tissue, nonneoplastic brain tissue, or PBMCs (not recorded which). The receptors shown here come from a human donor with low-grade glioma or glioblastoma, undergoing nonglioma brain surgery, or in good health (not recorded which).

This clonotype was recorded at least ten times. This chain joins TRBV11-2 and TRBJ2-7; D call uncertain. V lost 5 bases, J lost 2 bases, and 16 bases lay in between. The germline V gene has CDR1 SGHAT and CDR2 FQNNGV. The CDR3 totals 15 residues. CDR3 DNA sequence: TGTGCCAGCAGCCCCCGAGAAGGACCAACCTACGAGCAGTACTTC. It specifies CASSPREGPTYEQYF.

Note on this clonotype: This may come from a read error, since a much larger clone is one base off. V usage is TRBV20-1 and J usage is TRBJ2-1, with D maybe TRBD2 (5 bases). CDR3 length: 16 amino acids. Germline assignment: CDR1 DFQATT and CDR2 SNEGSKA (reference sequence). The CDR3 protein is CSTRDILLSSYNEQFF. Written as DNA, the CDR3 is TGCAGTACTAGAGATATCCTACTAAGCTCCTACAATGAGCAGTTCTTC.

This clonotype was observed a few times. The chain couples TRBV29-1 to TRBJ2-5; D not certain. Germline V lookup: CDR1 SQVTM, CDR2 ANQGSEA. The V end lost 2 bases, the J end lost 2 bases, and 6 bases lay between the germline ends. This CDR3 spans 12 amino acids. The CDR3 DNA reads TGCAGCGTTGAACTACATCAAGAGACCCAGTACTTC. It specifies CSVELHQETQYF.

As for this clonotype: Given the absence of the conserved phenylalanine or tryptophan at the CDR3 end, a read error is likely. The genes are TRBV3-1 and TRBJ2-3; D is perhaps TRBD2 (6 bases). V was shortened by 4 bases and J by 4 bases, with 15 bases between the two germline ends. Germline loops: CDR1 LGHDT, CDR2 YNNKEL (reference sequence). The CDR3 has 15 amino acids. The CDR3 loop is CASSPGAVAADTQYS. The CDR3, as DNA: TGTGCCAGCAGCCCTGGAGCGGTAGCGGCAGATACGCAGTATTCT.

About this clonotype: A much larger clone is a single base away; this may be a read error. The J gene is TRBJ1-5, the V gene TRBV3-1, with unresolved D. The germline V gene has CDR1 LGHDT and CDR2 YNNKEL (reference sequence). CDR3 length: 15 amino acids. CDR3 loop: CASSQDRTSNKPQHF. The CDR3 DNA reads TGTGCCAGCAGCCAAGATCGCACTAGCAATAAGCCCCAGCATTTT.

Points on this clonotype: This may be a read error, as it is one base from a much larger clone. This chain links TRBV20-1 with TRBJ1-4; TRBD1 matches 10 bases. The germline V gene encodes CDR1 DFQATT and CDR2 SNEGSKA (reference sequence). The CDR3 sequence is 16 residues long. This chain's CDR3 is CSASEVTGGPREKLLF. The CDR3, as DNA: TGCAGTGCTAGTGAAGTGACAGGGGGCCCCAGGGAAAAACTGCTTTTT.

There are a few counts of this clonotype. The chain employs TRBV24-1 and TRBJ2-7; the match to TRBD1 covers 7 bases. The germline V gene has CDR1 KGHDR and CDR2 SFDVKD. The ends lost 4 bases at V and 2 bases at J; junction bases unmatched: 4. The CDR3 is made up of 14 amino acids. CDR3 region: CATSEGQGAYEQYF. The CDR3 bases are TGTGCCACCAGTGAGGGCCAGGGGGCCTACGAGCAGTACTTC.

This clonotype was detected ten times or more. V and J are TRBV28 and TRBJ1-1; the D is unclear. The CDR3 loop spans 13 amino acids. Germline V CDR1 and CDR2: MDHEN, SYDVKM. V lost 3 bases to trimming and J lost 0 bases, with 5 bases between them. The CDR3 bases are TGTGCCAGCAGTTTCGAGCTGAACACTGAAGCTTTCTTT. Translating it yields CASSFELNTEAFF.

As concerns this clonotype: Given a much more abundant clone one base away, this may be a read error. The chain combines TRBV5-4 with TRBJ2-5; D is unresolved. CDR1 is SGHNT, CDR2 YYREEE, per germline (reference sequence). The ends were cut back, 7 bases at V and 3 bases at J, with 13 bases in the middle. The length of the CDR3 is 13 residues. CDR3 nucleotide sequence: TGTGCCAGCGTCGACCTTTCAAAAGAGACCCAGTACTTC. Translated, it gives CASVDLSKETQYF.

Concerning this clonotype: The junction and the germline gene differ at one end; a read error may be behind it. The rearrangement joins TRBV6-1 to TRBJ1-1; D may be TRBD1 (6 bases). The V gene's germline CDR1 is MNHNS and CDR2 SASEGT. The CDR3 runs 21 residues. CDR3 region: CASTLRSSGVIGQLLNTEAFF. CDR3 DNA sequence: TGTGCCAGTACCCTCAGGTCGTCAGGGGTCATAGGACAACTACTGAATACTGAAGCTTTCTTT.

In nucleotides, the CDR3 is TGTGCCAGCTCGCCTGCTAGGGGGGAATATGGCTACACCTTC. Its translation is CASSPARGEYGYTF. V is TRBV18 and J is TRBJ1-2; the D gene is possibly TRBD1 (6 bases). The germline V and J ends were trimmed by 6 bases and 5 bases, with 16 bases remaining between them. Germline CDR1 reads KGHSH; CDR2 reads LQKENI. The CDR3 extends over 14 amino acids.

This clonotype occurred a few times. The rearrangement uses TRBV24-1 and TRBJ2-7; no clear D gene. The V gene's germline CDR1 is KGHDR and CDR2 SFDVKD. V lost 3 bases and J 2 bases, leaving 13 bases between the germline ends. The CDR3 sequence is 15 residues long. The CDR3 loop reads CATSDTQDGTYEQYF. The DNA of the CDR3 is TGTGCCACCAGTGATACCCAGGACGGAACCTACGAGCAGTACTTC.

On this clonotype: The junction shows a germline mismatch at one end, possibly a read error. V gene TRBV12-3 or TRBV12-4 combines with J gene TRBJ2-1; D gene unclear. CDR3 size: 12 residues. The CDR3, as DNA: TGTGCCAGCAGTTTGATATCGGATGAGGAGTTCTTC. Its translation is CASSLISDEEFF.

Regarding this clonotype: A much more abundant neighbour one base away suggests this may be a read error. The chain links TRBV4-2 to TRBJ2-7; 10 bases align to TRBD2. This CDR3 comprises 16 residues. Germline values: CDR1 LGHNA, CDR2 YNFKEQ. V shed 2 bases and J 0 bases; nucleotides not matched to a gene: 4. The CDR3 is CASSQPSGSCSYEQYF. The CDR3 DNA follows: TGTGCCAGCAGCCAACCTAGCGGGAGTTGCTCCTACGAGCAGTACTTC.

With regard to this clonotype: Possible read error: a much larger clone is one base away. The chain joins TRBV7-6 to TRBJ1-3; D uncertain. This CDR3 is built from 15 residues. Germline loops: CDR1 SGHVS, CDR2 FNYEAQ. The CDR3 spells CARSSLSSFGNTIYF. CDR3 nucleotides: TGTGCCAGGAGCTCCCTCTCGTCCTTTGGAAACACCATATATTTT.

This clonotype occurred many times. The rearrangement links TRBV28 to TRBJ1-3, with TRBD1 as a possible D gene (6 bases). Deletions cut 2 bases from V and 3 bases from J, with 11 bases between. This CDR3 has 15 amino acids. Germline CDR1 is MDHEN and CDR2 is SYDVKM. For the CDR3, the DNA is TGTGCCAGCAGTTTAGGGGACATCGATGGAAACACCATATATTTT. Its protein product is CASSLGDIDGNTIYF.

This clonotype was detected ten times or more. The V gene is TRBV27, the J gene TRBJ2-7; D gene uncertain. The CDR3 is 14 residues long. Trimming removed 6 bases from V and 0 bases from J, with 12 bases in between. In germline, CDR1 is MNHEY, CDR2 SMNVEV (reference sequence). The DNA for the CDR3 is TGTGCCAGCAGGTTTGGGTTCTCCTCCTACGAGCAGTACTTC. This sequence encodes CASRFGFSSYEQYF.

This clonotype was found a few times. This chain joins TRBV29-1 and TRBJ1-1; 8 bases map to TRBD1. The V gene's germline CDR1 is SQVTM and CDR2 ANQGSEA. J gave up 2 bases and V 7 bases, and 3 bases lay outside the gene matches. The CDR3 is 12 amino acids. In DNA form, the CDR3 reads TGCAGCGCAGGACAGGGTAACACTGAAGCTTTCTTT. Protein sequence: CSAGQGNTEAFF. Filled out from reference TRBV29-1 and TRBJ1-1, the complete variable domain reads SAVISQKPSRDICQRGTSLTIQCQVDSQVTMMFWYRQQPGQSLTLIATANQGSEATYESGFVIDKFPISRPNLTFSTLTVSNMSPEDSSIYLCSAGQGNTEAFFGQGTRLTVV.

As regards this clonotype: A much bigger clone sits one base away, suggesting this may be a read error. V gene TRBV20-1 combines with J gene TRBJ2-3; 7 bases line up with TRBD2. V lost 6 bases and J lost 4; bases outside the gene matches: 16. The length of the CDR3 is 16 residues. Germline CDR1 is DFQATT and CDR2 is SNEGSKA (reference sequence). The CDR3 loop reads CSANELAGWASDTQYF. CDR3 sequence (DNA): TGCAGTGCAAACGAATTAGCGGGTTGGGCGTCAGATACGCAGTATTTT.

The chain carries TRBV2 and TRBJ2-1; no definite D call. Germline values: CDR1 SNHLY, CDR2 FYNNEI. The CDR3 runs to 13 residues. Deletions cut 7 bases from V and 3 bases from J, with 10 bases between. The CDR3 loop reads CASTRSSYNEQFF. The CDR3 DNA sequence: TGTGCCAGCACTCGGTCCAGCTACAATGAGCAGTTCTTC.

This clonotype appeared many times. The genes are TRBV20-1 and TRBJ2-7; 9 bases agree with TRBD1. CDR1 is DFQATT and CDR2 is SNEGSKA in the germline V gene (reference sequence). The V and J ends lost 2 bases and 6 bases, in that order; junction bases with no gene match: 11. This CDR3 is 15 amino acids long. The CDR3 bases are TGCAGTGCTAGACACCCGGTCGGGACAGGGTCCGAGCAGTACTTC. Amino acids: CSARHPVGTGSEQYF.

This clonotype has more than one count but fewer than ten. J is TRBJ2-1 and V is TRBV12-5, with 9 positions matching TRBD2. V gave up 0 bases and J gave up 6 bases; unmatched junction bases: 6. Germline CDR1 and CDR2: LGHNT and FRNRAP. The CDR3 sequence is 16 residues long. The CDR3 sequence: CASGLVTSGLGNEQFF. The CDR3 nucleotides are TGTGCTAGTGGTTTGGTAACTAGCGGGTTGGGCAATGAGCAGTTCTTC.

In this sample, this clonotype turned up a few times. A much larger clone differs from this one at a single base, so this may be a read error. V is TRBV27 and J is TRBJ1-2, with no clear D. The CDR3 covers 13 residues. Germline loops: CDR1 MNHEY, CDR2 SMNVEV (reference sequence). Between the trimmed V and J ends, which lost 7 bases and 5 bases, there was a span of 14 bases. The CDR3 is CASNPPSGYGYTF. Here the CDR3 DNA reads TGTGCCAGCAACCCACCCTCCGGATATGGCTACACCTTC.

As for this clonotype: This may stem from a read error, because a much larger clone lies one nucleotide away. The V gene is TRBV7-2, the J gene TRBJ2-4; 7 bases fit TRBD2. The CDR3 runs to 13 residues. Looked up from germline, CDR1 is SGHTA and CDR2 is FQGNSA. This chain's CDR3 is CASSPSTSNTQYF. CDR3 DNA sequence: TGTGCCAGCAGCCCCTCGACTAGCAACACTCAGTACTTC.

This clonotype was detected only once. A junction end diverges from the germline sequence, so it may reflect a read error. The CDR3 coding sequence is TGTGCCAGCAGACAAGATTTAAGGACTCTAGAGACCCAGTACTTC. Its translation is CASRQDLRTLETQYF. The chain is built from TRBV3-1 and TRBJ2-5; weak D call: TRBD2 (5 bases). The germline V gene has CDR1 LGHDT and CDR2 YNNKEL (reference sequence). The CDR3 has 15 residues.

This clonotype was recorded many times. The V gene is TRBV6-1, the J gene TRBJ1-2; D might be TRBD1 (5 bases). This CDR3 region has 12 residues. V lost 8 bases and J lost 5, with 12 bases in between. Germline CDR1 reads MNHNS; CDR2 reads SASEGT. Here the CDR3 DNA reads TGTGCCAGCTCAACCCCAGGGTATGGCTACACCTTC. Protein sequence: CASSTPGYGYTF.

This clonotype was seen ten or more times. The gene calls are TRBV20-1 and TRBJ2-7, with D perhaps TRBD1 (6 bases). Between the trimmed V and J ends, which lost 3 bases and 2 bases, there was a span of 14 bases. The germline V gene has CDR1 DFQATT and CDR2 SNEGSKA (reference sequence). The CDR3 is made up of 14 amino acids. CDR3 DNA: TGCAGTGCTAGGGGTACAGGGTTCCCCTACGAGCAGTACTTC. It translates to CSARGTGFPYEQYF.

This clonotype was seen only a few times. This sequence joins TRBV7-2 and TRBJ2-1, with 7 bases that match TRBD1. In germline, CDR1 is SGHTA, CDR2 FQGNSA. CDR3 size: 15 residues. The junction had 6 bases not matched to a gene; V was cut back by 1 base and J by 6 bases. The CDR3 DNA is TGTGCCAGCAGCTTAGTTACAGGGGCCGGCAATGAGCAGTTCTTC. It yields the protein CASSLVTGAGNEQFF. The variable domain in full, with the rest retrieved from reference TRBV7-2 and TRBJ2-1, is GAGVSQSPSNKVTEKGKDVELRCDPISGHTALYWYRQSLGQGLEFLIYFQGNSAPDKSGLPSDRFSAERTGGSVSTLTIQRTQQEDSAVYLCASSLVTGAGNEQFFGPGTRLTVL.

The rearrangement uses TRBV19 and TRBJ2-5; D is unclear. The germline CDR1 and CDR2 sequences are LNHDA and SQIVND (reference sequence). Between the trimmed V and J ends, which lost 7 bases and 2 bases, there was a span of 17 bases. This CDR3 is built from 15 residues. The CDR3 DNA follows: TGTGCCAGTAAGGTCCAGGACGGATCTCAAGAGACCCAGTACTTC. Translated, it gives CASKVQDGSQETQYF.

The table lists this clonotype with many counts. The chain carries TRBV6-2 or TRBV6-3 and TRBJ2-7; TRBD2 matches 8 bases. CDR3 length: 17 residues. Germline CDR1 is MNHEY and CDR2 is SVGEGT. V trimming: 2 bases; J trimming: 3 bases; junction bases outside the gene matches: 12. CDR3 nucleotide sequence: TGTGCCAGCAGTTACCAGGTTGGTAGCGGGACCTTCTACGAGCAGTACTTC. It encodes CASSYQVGSGTFYEQYF.

With regard to this clonotype: It may be a read error: a sequence one base away is much more abundant. CDR3 residues: CASSDATGLTDTQYF. CDR3 nucleotide sequence: TGTGCCAGCAGTGACGCGACAGGGCTCACAGATACGCAGTATTTT. The genes are TRBV2 and TRBJ2-3; 7 bases line up with TRBD1. The CDR3 runs 15 residues. V shed 3 bases and J 2 bases; nucleotides not matched to a gene: 5. From germline, CDR1 is SNHLY and CDR2 FYNNEI.

This clonotype was counted a few times. A much larger clonotype is one base distant, so this may be a read error. This chain uses TRBV10-3 with TRBJ2-5; D not resolved. Germline V lookup: CDR1 ENHRY, CDR2 SYGVKD. V was trimmed by 2 bases and J by 6 bases, leaving 10 bases between them. This CDR3 is built from 13 residues. CDR3 bases: TGTGCCATCAGTGAGCCGAGAGTGCAGACCCAGTACTTC. It translates to CAISEPRVQTQYF.